Presented here are 3 T cell receptor beta chains from one specimen sequenced in a study of blood T cell repertoires in COVID-19. TCRdb keeps only in-frame clones here, not all; method: immunoSEQ multiplex PCR. The data contain 150,000 to 200,000 clones, about 86% of them singletons. The material sequenced was peripheral blood. The receptor source for this set is a man in his 60s with acute or convalescent COVID-19.

The chain links TRBV5-3 to TRBJ2-7, with 7 bases fitting TRBD2. TRBV5-3 is filed as an ORF, its function uncertain. The length of the CDR3 is 18 residues. With 3 bases clipped from V and 2 bases from J, the junction kept 17 bases outside the gene matches. The CDR3 sequence is CARSYPRPLRETTYEQYF. In DNA, the CDR3 is TGTGCCAGAAGCTACCCAAGACCGCTGCGGGAGACTACCTACGAGCAGTACTTC.

This clone occurred once. V usage is TRBV3-1 (or the pseudogene TRBV3-2) and J usage is TRBJ2-5; possibly TRBD1 for D (5 bases). V dropped 1 base and J dropped 2 bases, with 8 bases sitting between them. The length of the CDR3 is 14 residues. Germline V gives CDR1 LGHDT, CDR2 YNNKEL (reference sequence). The CDR3 bases are TGTGCCAGCAGCCAAGGCCAGGGTCAAGAGACCCAGTACTTC. Protein sequence: CASSQGQGQETQYF.

The V gene is TRBV7-2, the J gene TRBJ2-7; D possibly corresponds to TRBD2 (5 bases). Trimming removed 2 bases from V and 3 bases from J, with 8 bases in between. The V gene's germline CDR1 is SGHTA and CDR2 FQGNSA. There are 13 residues in the CDR3. The CDR3 DNA reads as TGTGCCAGCAGCTTATCGGGATACTACGAGCAGTACTTC. Amino acids: CASSLSGYYEQYF.